The entry that follows covers one T cell receptor beta chain sequence. Germline V lookup: CDR1 SGHAT, CDR2 FQNNGV. Trimming removed 1 base from V and 7 bases from J; junction bases left unmatched: 6. The CDR3 totals 15 residues. The data originate from a study of blood T cell repertoires in COVID-19. The wider study: The United States, Italy and Spain supplied acute and convalescent COVID-19 samples. From T cells, B-cell-depleted T cells, or PBMCs came the material, which was cDNA or gDNA.

Per the authors' pipeline: Using reference gene primer amplification, nucleated cell counts were estimated. Clones were sequenced by immunoSEQ multiplex PCR, and TCRdb holds only the in-frame ones, with some missing. D and trimming were read from the DNA, whereas the V and J calls and clone size are those reported in that table. This sample carries roughly 180,000 clones, 70% to 90% of them seen once, and the ten largest clones take around 21%. Source material: peripheral blood. The clonotype was recovered from a man aged 65 to 85 with active or convalescent COVID-19. V usage is TRBV11-2 and J usage is TRBJ2-1; TRBD2 agrees at 8 bases. CDR3 protein: CASSLAGGPLNEQFF. The CDR3 DNA sequence: TGTGCCAGCAGCTTAGCGGGAGGGCCTCTGAATGAGCAGTTCTTC.